These 10 T cell receptor beta chains were sequenced from one sample in a study of T cells in tumors after PD-1 blockade. Clones were sequenced by immunoSEQ multiplex PCR, and TCRdb holds only the in-frame ones, with some missing. The sample has fewer than 8,000 clones, 65% to 70% seen once. This specimen was tumor tissue, taken after anti-PD-1 treatment. Every receptor here comes from a human donor with basal cell carcinoma.

The chain carries TRBV7-9 and TRBJ1-1; the D gene is possibly TRBD1 (5 bases). Trimming removed 1 base at V and 6 bases at J, with 6 bases between. The CDR3 has 12 residues. Germline V CDR1 and CDR2: SEHNR, FQNEAQ (reference sequence). The CDR3: CASSLGDSEAFF. CDR3 DNA: TGTGCCAGCAGCTTAGGGGACTCTGAAGCTTTCTTT.

The table lists this clone with a few counts. This rearrangement joins TRBV7-6 to TRBJ1-1; 7 bases match TRBD1. In germline, CDR1 is SGHVS, CDR2 FNYEAQ. The V and J ends lost 1 base and 3 bases, in that order; junction bases with no gene match: 2. This CDR3 is 14 amino acids long. The CDR3 reads CASSLVGGDTEAFF. Written as DNA, the CDR3 is TGTGCCAGCAGCTTAGTAGGGGGCGACACTGAAGCTTTCTTT.

This sequence joins TRBV4-1 and TRBJ2-7; TRBD2 is a possible D gene (5 bases). V shed 3 bases and J shed 5 bases, with 14 bases lying between them. Germline lookup yields CDR1 MGHRA and CDR2 YSYEKL. CDR3 length: 14 residues. In DNA, the CDR3 is TGCGCCAGCAGCCATTTTACCTCCGGGGACGAGCAGTACTTC. Its translation is CASSHFTSGDEQYF.

The chain employs TRBV7-7 and TRBJ2-1; perhaps TRBD2 as D (5 bases). This CDR3 contains 16 residues. Germline values: CDR1 SSHAT, CDR2 FNYEAQ (reference sequence). V lost 1 base, J lost 9 bases, and 19 bases lay in between. The CDR3 protein is CASSLESWTGTGEQFF. CDR3 nucleotide sequence: TGTGCCAGCAGCTTAGAGTCCTGGACGGGAACTGGTGAGCAGTTCTTC.

This clone has only one observation. This chain uses TRBV25-1 with TRBJ2-1; D tentatively fits TRBD1 or TRBD2 (7 bases each). The CDR3 is 16 residues long. Germline CDR1 and CDR2: MGHDK and SYGVNS. Trimming removed 0 bases from V and 6 bases from J, with 15 bases in between. The CDR3 DNA follows: TGTGCCAGCAGTGAATACCGGCCAGGGGGGGGCAATGAGCAGTTCTTC. It specifies CASSEYRPGGGNEQFF.

The chain combines TRBV7-9 with TRBJ2-7; D uncertain. This CDR3 region has 12 residues. Deletions cut 5 bases from V and 7 bases from J, with 12 bases between. Germline CDR1 is SEHNR and CDR2 is FQNEAQ (reference sequence). This CDR3 is CASSQTMGEQYF. As DNA, the CDR3 is TGTGCCAGCAGCCAAACCATGGGGGAGCAGTACTTC.

This clone rates as large. The chain has TRBV10-3 and TRBJ2-1; D not certain. This CDR3 is 11 amino acids long. CDR1 is ENHRY, CDR2 SYGVKD, per germline. The V end lost 3 bases, the J end lost 7 bases, and 4 bases lay between the germline ends. The CDR3 DNA sequence: TGTGCCATCAGTGAAGGGAATGAGCAGTTCTTC. Its translation: CAISEGNEQFF.

This clone was picked up one time. The chain recombines TRBV5-1 with TRBJ2-7; 7 bases match TRBD2. CDR3 size: 12 residues. Trimming cost V 4 bases and J 2 bases; bases outside gene matches: 0. Germline CDR1 reads SGHRS; CDR2 reads YFSETQ. The CDR3 region is CASSGTTYEQYF. CDR3 coding DNA: TGCGCCAGCAGCGGGACTACCTACGAGCAGTACTTC. Full variable domain (missing parts from reference TRBV5-1 and TRBJ2-7): KAGVTQTPRYLIKTRGQQVTLSCSPISGHRSVSWYQQTPGQGLQFLFEYFSETQRNKGNFPGRFSGRQFSNSRSEMNVSTLELGDSALYLCASSGTTYEQYFGPGTRLTVT.

The chain recombines TRBV19 with TRBJ1-2, with a possible D match to TRBD1 (6 bases). V was shortened by 4 bases and J by 8 bases, with 20 bases between the two germline ends. The CDR3 runs to 15 residues. Germline V lookup: CDR1 LNHDA, CDR2 SQIVND (reference sequence). The CDR3 region has the DNA TGTGCCAGTAGTAGCCTGAACCCAGGGGAAGACGGCTACACCTTC. It translates to CASSSLNPGEDGYTF.

This sequence joins TRBV5-1 and TRBJ2-1; TRBD2 agrees at 12 bases. The junction had 13 bases not matched to a gene; V was cut back by 4 bases and J by 8 bases. The CDR3 extends over 17 amino acids. The germline V gene encodes CDR1 SGHRS and CDR2 YFSETQ. The CDR3 sequence: CASSRGASGGAVDEQFF. CDR3 bases: TGCGCCAGCAGCCGAGGGGCTAGCGGGGGGGCCGTGGATGAGCAGTTCTTC.